Reported below is one T cell receptor beta chain. Antigen unknown. The CDR3 consists of 14 residues. The ends were cut back, 4 bases at V and 7 bases at J, with 14 bases in the middle. The germline CDR1 and CDR2 sequences are DFQATT and SNEGSKA (reference sequence). The authors drew approximately 10 milliliters of peripheral blood from each donor. The sample comes from a study of blood T cells in healthy people across ages. Study-level findings and limits: Investigators viewed diversity estimates from one million T cells as underestimates, the study reported. In long-lived donors, naive CD4+ cell counts and diversity exceeded those of aged donors.

For the second PCR, which ran for 7 to 11 cycles, a sample-barcoded 5' primer and a J-beta primer mix were used. TCRdb independently ran MiXCR on the 5' RACE reads; one entry per CDR3 protein. This table holds about 730,000 distinct CDR3 sequences, roughly two fifths found once. This TCR came from a woman aged 60-75 years in good health. Specimen: blood. The chain recombines TRBV20-1 with TRBJ1-6, with D maybe TRBD1 (5 bases). CDR3 sequence reads: CSAKTTGENSPLHF. In nucleotides, the CDR3 is TGCAGTGCTAAAACAACAGGAGAGAATTCACCCCTCCACTTT.